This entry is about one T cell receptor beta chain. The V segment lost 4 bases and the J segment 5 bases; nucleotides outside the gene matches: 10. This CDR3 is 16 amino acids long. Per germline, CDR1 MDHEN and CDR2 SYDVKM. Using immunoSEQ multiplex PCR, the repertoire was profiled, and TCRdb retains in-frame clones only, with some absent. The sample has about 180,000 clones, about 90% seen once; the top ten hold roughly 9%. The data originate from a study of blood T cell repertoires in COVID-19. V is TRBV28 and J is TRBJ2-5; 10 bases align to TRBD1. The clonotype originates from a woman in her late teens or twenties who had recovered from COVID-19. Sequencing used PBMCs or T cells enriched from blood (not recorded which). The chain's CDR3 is CASSSTGTGVHETQYF. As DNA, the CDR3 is TGTGCCAGCAGTTCAACCGGGACAGGGGTCCATGAGACCCAGTACTTC. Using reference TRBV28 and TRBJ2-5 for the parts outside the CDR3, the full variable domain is DVKVTQSSRYLVKRTGEKVFLECVQDMDHENMFWYRQDPGLGLRLIYFSYDVKMKEKGDIPEGYSVSREKKERFSLILESASTNQTSMYLCASSSTGTGVHETQYFGPGTRLLVL.